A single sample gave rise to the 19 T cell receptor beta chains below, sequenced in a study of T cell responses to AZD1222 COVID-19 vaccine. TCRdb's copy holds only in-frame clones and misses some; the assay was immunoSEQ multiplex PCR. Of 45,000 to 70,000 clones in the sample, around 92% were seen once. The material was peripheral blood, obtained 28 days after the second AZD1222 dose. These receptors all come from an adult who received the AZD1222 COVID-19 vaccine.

The DNA for the CDR3 is TGTGCCAGCAGCTTACCCCCTTTCGATTACGAGCAGTACTTC. Its protein is CASSLPPFDYEQYF. The genes are TRBV7-2 and TRBJ2-7; D remains unclear. Germline V lookup: CDR1 SGHTA, CDR2 FQGNSA. The CDR3 is 14 amino acids. V was trimmed by 2 bases and J by 4 bases, leaving 12 bases between them.

In nucleotides, the CDR3 is TGCGCCAGCAGCTTCGGTGGGACAGGGAACTACGAGCAGTACTTC. As protein: CASSFGGTGNYEQYF. The genes are TRBV5-1 and TRBJ2-7; 9 nucleotides align to TRBD1. From germline, CDR1 is SGHRS and CDR2 YFSETQ. The J segment lost 3 bases and the V segment lost 2 bases, leaving 6 bases of the junction unmatched. CDR3 length: 15 amino acids.

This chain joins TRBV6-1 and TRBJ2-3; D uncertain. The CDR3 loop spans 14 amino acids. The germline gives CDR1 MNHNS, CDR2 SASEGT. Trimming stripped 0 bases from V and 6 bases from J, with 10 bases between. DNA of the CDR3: TGTGCCAGCAGTGAAGCAGGCCGGATGGATACGCAGTATTTT. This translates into CASSEAGRMDTQYF.

Here the CDR3 reads CASSPSEGYNEKLFF. The CDR3 DNA sequence: TGTGCCAGCAGCCCCTCCGAGGGTTATAATGAAAAACTGTTTTTT. The chain recombines TRBV11-2 with TRBJ1-4; D not resolved. The V end lost 5 bases, the J end lost 4 bases, and 14 bases lay between the germline ends. This CDR3 spans 15 amino acids. CDR1 is SGHAT, CDR2 FQNNGV, per germline.

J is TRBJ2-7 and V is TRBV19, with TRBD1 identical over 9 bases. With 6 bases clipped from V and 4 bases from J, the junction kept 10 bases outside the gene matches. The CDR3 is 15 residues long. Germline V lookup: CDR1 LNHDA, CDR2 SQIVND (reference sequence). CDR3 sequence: CASSPPTGGDYEQYF. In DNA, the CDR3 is TGTGCCAGTAGCCCTCCCACAGGGGGCGATTACGAGCAGTACTTC.

In DNA form, the CDR3 reads TGCGCCAGCAGCTGGACAGGGGGGACGAACACTGAAGCTTTCTTT. It yields the protein CASSWTGGTNTEAFF. The J gene is TRBJ1-1, the V gene TRBV5-1; 10 nucleotides align to TRBD1. The length of the CDR3 is 15 residues. Trimming took 3 bases from V and 1 from J; bases not matched to a gene: 3. Looked up from germline, CDR1 is SGHRS and CDR2 is YFSETQ.

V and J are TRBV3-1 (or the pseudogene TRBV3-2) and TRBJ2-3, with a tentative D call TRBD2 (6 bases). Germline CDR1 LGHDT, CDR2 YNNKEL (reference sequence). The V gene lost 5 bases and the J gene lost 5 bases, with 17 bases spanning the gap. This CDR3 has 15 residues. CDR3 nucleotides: TGTGCCAGCAGCTACACACTAGCTGCCCAAGATACGCAGTATTTT. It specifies CASSYTLAAQDTQYF.

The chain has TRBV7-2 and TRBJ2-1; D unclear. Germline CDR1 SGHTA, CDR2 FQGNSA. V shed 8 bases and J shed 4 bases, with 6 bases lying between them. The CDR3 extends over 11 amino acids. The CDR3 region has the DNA TGTGCCAGCCGCTATTACAATGAGCAGTTCTTC. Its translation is CASRYYNEQFF.

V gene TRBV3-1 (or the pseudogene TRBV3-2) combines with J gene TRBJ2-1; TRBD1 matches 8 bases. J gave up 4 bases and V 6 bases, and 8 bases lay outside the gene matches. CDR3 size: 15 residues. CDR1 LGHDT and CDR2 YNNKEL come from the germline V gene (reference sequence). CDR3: CASRRDRGTYNEQFF. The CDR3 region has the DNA TGTGCCAGCAGGCGAGACAGGGGAACATACAATGAGCAGTTCTTC.

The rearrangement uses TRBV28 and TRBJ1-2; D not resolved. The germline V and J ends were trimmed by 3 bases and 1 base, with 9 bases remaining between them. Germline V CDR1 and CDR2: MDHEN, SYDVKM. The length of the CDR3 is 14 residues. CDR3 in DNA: TGTGCCAGCAGTTTGGAACAGCTTAACTATGGCTACACCTTC. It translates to CASSLEQLNYGYTF.

CDR3 bases: TGTGCCACCGGAAAGGGACGGAGTGCCGGTGGAAACACCATATATTTT. This translates into CATGKGRSAGGNTIYF. The rearrangement links TRBV7-8 to TRBJ1-3; D may be TRBD1 (5 bases). The CDR3 has 16 amino acids. V gave up 10 bases and J gave up 3 bases, with 22 bases separating them. The V gene's germline CDR1 is SGHVS and CDR2 FQNEAQ.

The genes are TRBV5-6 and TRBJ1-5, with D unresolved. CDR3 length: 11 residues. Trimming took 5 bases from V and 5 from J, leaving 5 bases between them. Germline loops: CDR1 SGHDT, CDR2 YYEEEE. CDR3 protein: CASRLDQPQHF. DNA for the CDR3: TGTGCCAGCAGACTGGATCAGCCCCAGCATTTT.

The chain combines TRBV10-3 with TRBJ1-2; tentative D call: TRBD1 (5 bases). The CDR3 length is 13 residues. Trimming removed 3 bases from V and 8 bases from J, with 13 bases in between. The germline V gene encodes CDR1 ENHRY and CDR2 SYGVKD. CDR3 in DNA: TGTGCCATCAGTGAATCACAGGAGGAGGGCTACACCTTC. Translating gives CAISESQEEGYTF.

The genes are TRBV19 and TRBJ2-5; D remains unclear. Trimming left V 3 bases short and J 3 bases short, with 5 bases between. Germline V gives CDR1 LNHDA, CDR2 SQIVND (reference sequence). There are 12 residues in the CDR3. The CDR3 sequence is CASSMAEETQYF. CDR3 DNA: TGTGCCAGTAGTATGGCGGAAGAGACCCAGTACTTC.

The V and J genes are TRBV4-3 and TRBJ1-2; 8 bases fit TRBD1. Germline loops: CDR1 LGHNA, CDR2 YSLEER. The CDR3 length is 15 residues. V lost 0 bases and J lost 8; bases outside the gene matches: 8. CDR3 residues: CASSQDPGQGRGYTF. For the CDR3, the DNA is TGCGCCAGCAGCCAAGATCCCGGACAGGGACGAGGCTACACCTTC.

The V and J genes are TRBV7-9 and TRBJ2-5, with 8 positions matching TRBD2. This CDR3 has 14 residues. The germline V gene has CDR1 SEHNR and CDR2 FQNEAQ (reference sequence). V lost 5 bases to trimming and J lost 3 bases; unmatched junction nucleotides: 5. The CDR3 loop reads CASSLGTSEETQYF. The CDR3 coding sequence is TGTGCCAGCAGCCTCGGGACTAGTGAAGAGACCCAGTACTTC.

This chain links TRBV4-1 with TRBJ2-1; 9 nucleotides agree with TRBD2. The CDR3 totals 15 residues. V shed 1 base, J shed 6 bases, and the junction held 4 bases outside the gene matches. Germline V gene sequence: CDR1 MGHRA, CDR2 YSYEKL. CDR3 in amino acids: CASSQGLAAINEQFF. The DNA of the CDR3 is TGCGCCAGCAGCCAAGGACTAGCGGCCATCAATGAGCAGTTCTTC.

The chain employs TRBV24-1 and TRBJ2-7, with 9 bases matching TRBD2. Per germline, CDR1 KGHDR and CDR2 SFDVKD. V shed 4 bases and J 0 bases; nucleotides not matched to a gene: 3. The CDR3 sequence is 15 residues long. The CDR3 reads CATSEKTSGSYEQYF. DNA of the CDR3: TGTGCCACCAGTGAAAAGACTAGCGGCTCCTACGAGCAGTACTTC.

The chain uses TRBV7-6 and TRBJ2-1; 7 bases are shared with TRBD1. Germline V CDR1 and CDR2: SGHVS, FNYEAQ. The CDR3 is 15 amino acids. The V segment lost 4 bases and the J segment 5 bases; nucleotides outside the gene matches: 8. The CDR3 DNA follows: TGTGCCAGCAGCTCCAGACAGGGTTGGGACAATGAGCAGTTCTTC. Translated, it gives CASSSRQGWDNEQFF. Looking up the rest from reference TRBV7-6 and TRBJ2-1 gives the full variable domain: GAGVSQSPRYKVTKRGQDVALRCDPISGHVSLYWYRQALGQGPEFLTYFNYEAQQDKSGLPNDRFSAERPEGSISTLTIQRTEQRDSAMYRCASSSRQGWDNEQFFGPGTRLTVL.